The entry below gives a single TCR beta chain sequence along with its context. Its antigen is not known. TCRdb analysed the reads with MiXCR anew, one entry per CDR3 protein. Counted here are around 740,000 distinct CDR3 sequences, roughly a third occurring once; the ten biggest clones make up around 2.8%. The germline V and J ends were trimmed by 5 bases and 5 bases, with 19 bases remaining between them. The CDR3 has 16 amino acids. The data originate from a study of T cell repertoires in cytomegalovirus infection. Background on the study: Matching HLA type, along with CMV infection, was indicated by public TCR beta signatures. Regarding the study as a whole: The cumulative frequency of public TCR beta families distinguished individuals who carried CMV together with the relevant HLA. Dominating the ex vivo response were TCR beta clonotypes that were CMV-specific and HLA-C-restricted.

The sample was PBMCs. The sequence was collected from a human donor in good health (CMV status not recorded). Some clones in this sample may be carry-over from other donors' samples. This chain connects TRBV12-3 or TRBV12-4 to TRBJ1-5, with a weak D call TRBD1 (6 bases). The CDR3 sequence is CASSLPSRQEDQPQHF. Written as DNA, the CDR3 is TGTGCCAGCAGTCTCCCATCCCGACAGGAAGATCAGCCCCAGCATTTT.